These 4 T cell receptor beta chains share one sample of origin, sequenced in a study of T cell repertoires in cytomegalovirus infection. TCRdb re-called the reads with MiXCR, one entry per CDR3 protein. The sample records a few hundred thousand distinct CDR3 sequences, approximately 40% being singletons. These receptors lack a known antigen. Sequences were derived from cultured PBMCs, sampled from culture after CMV antigen stimulation. Every receptor here comes from a human donor in good health (CMV status not recorded). Some clones in this sample may be carry-over from other donors' samples.

The V gene is TRBV7-2, the J gene TRBJ1-2; a possible D gene is TRBD1 (5 bases). Per the germline V gene, CDR1 is SGHTA and CDR2 is FQGNSA. Trimming removed 1 base from V and 4 bases from J, with 10 bases in between. The CDR3 length is 14 residues. CDR3 in DNA: TGTGCCAGCAGCTTAGTCGGGACGGTCTATGGCTACACCTTC. Protein sequence: CASSLVGTVYGYTF.

This clonotype occurred once. This chain links TRBV5-4 with TRBJ2-7, with 10 nucleotides matching TRBD1. Germline CDR1 SGHNT, CDR2 YYREEE (reference sequence). After removal of 3 bases from V and 9 bases from J, the junction contained 12 bases not matched to a gene. The CDR3 totals 15 residues. Here the CDR3 reads CASSSRDRGLVGQYF. The CDR3 nucleotides read TGTGCCAGCAGCTCCAGGGACAGGGGCCTCGTCGGGCAGTACTTC.

This clonotype was seen a handful of times. The J gene is TRBJ2-1, the V gene TRBV19; D is possibly TRBD2 (6 bases). The V end lost 4 bases, the J end lost 2 bases, and 15 bases lay between the germline ends. The CDR3 runs to 16 residues. The germline gives CDR1 LNHDA, CDR2 SQIVND (reference sequence). CDR3 nucleotides: TGTGCCAGTAGTAGACGAGCCGGAGGGCCCTACAATGAGCAGTTCTTC. Translation gives CASSRRAGGPYNEQFF.

This clonotype showed up just once. The V call is TRBV10-3, the J call TRBJ1-4; TRBD1 matches at 8 bases. Per germline, CDR1 ENHRY and CDR2 SYGVKD. The CDR3 is 14 residues long. With 2 bases clipped from V and 8 bases from J, the junction kept 4 bases outside the gene matches. In DNA form, the CDR3 reads TGTGCCATCAGTGAGGACAGGGGTGGGGAAAAACTGTTTTTT. It encodes CAISEDRGGEKLFF.